One sample yielded the 10 T cell receptor beta chains listed below, sequenced in a study of CD8 T cells in ankylosing spondylitis. TCRdb re-called the 5' RACE reads through MiXCR, storing one row per CDR3 protein. The sample includes around 220,000 distinct CDR3 sequences, roughly a tenth of them seen just once. Material: blood, either unsorted or a sorted T cell fraction (not recorded which). The receptors come from a male donor with ankylosing spondylitis or in good health (not recorded which).

In its sample, this clonotype was seen many times. The chain uses TRBV6-5 and TRBJ2-6, with 9 bases fitting TRBD1. V lost 4 bases and J lost 4; bases outside the gene matches: 8. Per germline, CDR1 MNHEY and CDR2 SVGAGI. The CDR3 spans 17 residues. The CDR3 nucleotides read TGTGCCAGCAGTTCTATACAGGGGGCGCGGGGGGCCAACGTCCTGACTTTC. It codes for CASSSIQGARGANVLTF.

This clonotype was recorded a few times. The chain is built from TRBV20-1 and TRBJ1-4; possibly TRBD1 for D (5 bases). Trimming stripped 7 bases from V and 4 bases from J, with 7 bases between. The germline CDR1 and CDR2 sequences are DFQATT and SNEGSKA (reference sequence). This CDR3 region has 11 residues. The CDR3 nucleotides are TGCAGTGGGCAGGGTAATGAAAAACTGTTTTTT. It translates to CSGQGNEKLFF.

There are a few counts of this clonotype. The chain employs TRBV14 and TRBJ1-5; TRBD1 matches at 7 bases. Losses at the gene ends were 4 bases for V and 9 bases for J; bases not matched to a gene: 6. This CDR3 has 13 amino acids. Germline CDR1 SGHDN, CDR2 FVKESK. The CDR3 DNA is TGTGCCAGCAGCCCTAACCGACAGGGGCCCCAGCATTTT. It encodes CASSPNRQGPQHF.

This clonotype has a count of ten or more. V is TRBV11-2 and J is TRBJ2-5; 11 positions agree with TRBD2. The CDR3 consists of 20 residues. V lost 5 bases and J lost 5; bases outside the gene matches: 22. CDR1 is SGHAT and CDR2 is FQNNGV in the germline V gene. Here the CDR3 reads CASSHPWAVAGGPNSETQYF. CDR3 DNA: TGTGCCAGCAGCCACCCCTGGGCGGTAGCGGGGGGGCCGAATTCTGAGACCCAGTACTTC.

The genes are TRBV20-1 and TRBJ1-2, with TRBD1 identical over 9 bases. V lost 3 bases to trimming and J lost 3 bases; unmatched junction nucleotides: 11. The CDR3 covers 16 residues. CDR1 DFQATT and CDR2 SNEGSKA come from the germline V gene (reference sequence). The CDR3 sequence is CSASLTGQGSYYGYTF. The CDR3 DNA reads as TGCAGTGCTAGCCTCACCGGACAGGGGAGTTACTATGGCTACACCTTC.

This clonotype was seen repeatedly, ten times or more. The V and J genes are TRBV7-2 and TRBJ2-7; a possible D gene is TRBD2 (5 bases). Germline V CDR1 and CDR2: SGHTA, FQGNSA. The V end was cut by 3 bases, the J end by 0 bases, with 12 bases between. CDR3 length equals 15 residues. CDR3 DNA sequence: TGTGCCAGCAGCTTTAGTACGGGGATCTCCTACGAGCAGTACTTC. It codes for CASSFSTGISYEQYF.

This clonotype came up many times. The chain joins TRBV5-1 to TRBJ2-2; 11 nucleotides align to TRBD2. CDR1 and CDR2 (germline): SGHRS, YFSETQ. V trimming: 5 bases; J trimming: 0 bases; junction bases outside the gene matches: 6. The CDR3 consists of 17 residues. Here the CDR3 reads CASRSTSGGPNTGELFF. The CDR3 coding sequence is TGCGCCAGCAGAAGTACTAGCGGGGGCCCGAACACCGGGGAGCTGTTTTTT.

Details on this clonotype: It may be a read error: a sequence one base away is much more abundant. The chain uses TRBV12-3 or TRBV12-4 and TRBJ1-1; D possibly corresponds to TRBD1 (6 bases). The V and J ends lost 5 bases and 4 bases respectively, with 17 bases between them. The CDR3 totals 15 residues. The CDR3, as DNA: TGTGCCAGCAGTCCACCCCCGGAGGGGGTCACTGAAGCTTTCTTT. Amino acids: CASSPPPEGVTEAFF.

This clonotype was seen repeatedly, ten times or more. The gene calls are TRBV12-3 or TRBV12-4 and TRBJ1-1; 7 bases are a match to TRBD1. V lost 5 bases to trimming and J lost 1 base; unmatched junction nucleotides: 7. The CDR3 is 15 amino acids. For the CDR3, the DNA is TGTGCCAGCAGTACAATGGGACAGCGGAACACTGAAGCTTTCTTT. Translated, it gives CASSTMGQRNTEAFF.

This clonotype was counted at least ten times. The rearrangement joins TRBV7-3 to TRBJ2-7; D is perhaps TRBD2 (7 bases). There are 15 residues in the CDR3. Trimming took off 2 bases at V and 5 bases at J, with 16 bases between the two ends. Germline CDR1 SGHTA, CDR2 FQGTGA. The CDR3 sequence is CASSLQGGGGNEQYF. In nucleotides, the CDR3 is TGTGCCAGCAGCTTACAGGGAGGGGGAGGTAACGAGCAGTACTTC.